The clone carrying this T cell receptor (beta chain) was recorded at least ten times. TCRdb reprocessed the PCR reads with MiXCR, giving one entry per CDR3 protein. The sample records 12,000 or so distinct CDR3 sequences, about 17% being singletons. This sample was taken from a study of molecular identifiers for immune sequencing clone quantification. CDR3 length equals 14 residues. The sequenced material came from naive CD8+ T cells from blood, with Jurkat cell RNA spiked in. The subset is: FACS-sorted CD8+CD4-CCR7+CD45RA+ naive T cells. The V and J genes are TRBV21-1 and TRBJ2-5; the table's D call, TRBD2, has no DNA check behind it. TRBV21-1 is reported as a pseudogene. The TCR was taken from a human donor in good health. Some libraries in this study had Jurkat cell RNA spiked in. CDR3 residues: CASSKEREFETQYF. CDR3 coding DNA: TGTGCCAGCAGCAAAGAGCGGGAGTTTGAGACCCAGTACTTC.